The 12 T cell receptor beta chains reported below all come from one sample, sequenced in a study of spatial heterogeneity in lung cancer. Each CDR3 protein gets one entry after TCRdb re-called the 5' RACE reads with MiXCR. In the table there are 85,000 to 100,000 distinct CDR3 sequences, roughly 12% of which are singletons. Time point defined: sample taken at primary tumor resection. The sample was PBMCs, taken at surgery. These receptors were collected from a male donor with early-stage non-small cell lung cancer.

This clonotype was picked up many times. The chain links TRBV28 to TRBJ2-1, with D maybe TRBD1 (6 bases). Trimming took off 2 bases at V and 5 bases at J, with 10 bases between the two ends. This CDR3 comprises 14 residues. Germline assignment: CDR1 MDHEN and CDR2 SYDVKM. The CDR3 reads CASSLLAGDNEQFF. The CDR3 DNA reads TGTGCCAGCAGTTTACTGGCAGGGGACAATGAGCAGTTCTTC.

The sample holds a few counts of this clonotype. V and J are TRBV6-2 or TRBV6-3 and TRBJ2-7, with no clear D. This CDR3 spans 13 amino acids. Per the germline V gene, CDR1 is MNHEY and CDR2 is SVGEGT. Trimming left V 2 bases short and J 5 bases short, with 10 bases between. The CDR3 DNA reads as TGTGCCAGCAGTTACCCCCCCAGTGACGAGCAGTACTTC. Its translation is CASSYPPSDEQYF.

The CDR3 DNA is TGTGCCAGCAGTTCCACCCCGGGACACAAAACCTACGAGCAGTACTTC. Translating gives CASSSTPGHKTYEQYF. J is TRBJ2-7 and V is TRBV27; TRBD1 is a possible D gene (6 bases). Trimming stripped 4 bases from V and 2 bases from J, with 18 bases between. Per the germline V gene, CDR1 is MNHEY and CDR2 is SMNVEV (reference sequence). This CDR3 is 16 amino acids long.

This clonotype was picked up a small number of times. The chain combines TRBV28 with TRBJ1-2; 9 bases align to TRBD1. With V trimmed by 5 bases and J by 0 bases, 1 base remained unmatched. The CDR3 has 14 residues. Per germline, CDR1 MDHEN and CDR2 SYDVKM. The CDR3 DNA sequence: TGTGCCAGCAGTCGGACAGGGGCTAACTATGGCTACACCTTC. This translates into CASSRTGANYGYTF.

This clonotype was counted ten times or more. The chain links TRBV20-1 to TRBJ2-7; D gene uncertain. The V end was cut by 4 bases, the J end by 3 bases, with 7 bases between. The length of the CDR3 is 11 residues. Germline V gives CDR1 DFQATT, CDR2 SNEGSKA (reference sequence). CDR3 in amino acids: CSATDNYEQYF. Written as DNA, the CDR3 is TGCAGTGCTACAGATAACTACGAGCAGTACTTC.

The chain links TRBV4-2 to TRBJ2-1; 8 nucleotides agree with TRBD1. Germline CDR1 and CDR2: LGHNA and YNFKEQ. Trimming took 4 bases from V and 4 from J; bases not matched to a gene: 9. This CDR3 is built from 16 residues. CDR3 region: CASSPSDRGPYNEQFF. In nucleotides, the CDR3 is TGTGCCAGCAGCCCTTCAGACAGGGGCCCATACAATGAGCAGTTCTTC.

The J gene is TRBJ2-5, the V gene TRBV7-2; D is undetermined. The CDR3 has 13 amino acids. The V gene's germline CDR1 is SGHTA and CDR2 FQGNSA. V was trimmed by 2 bases and J by 2 bases, leaving 6 bases between them. The CDR3 sequence: CASSLRRQETQYF. The CDR3 DNA reads TGTGCCAGCAGCTTAAGACGGCAAGAGACCCAGTACTTC.

Ten or more counts support this clonotype. V usage is TRBV12-3 or TRBV12-4 and J usage is TRBJ2-7; the match to TRBD2 covers 12 bases. The CDR3 extends over 14 amino acids. With V trimmed by 6 bases and J by 4 bases, 4 bases remained unmatched. The CDR3 loop reads CASRPTSGRYEQYF. The CDR3 DNA reads TGTGCCAGCAGGCCTACTAGCGGGAGGTACGAGCAGTACTTC.

The rearrangement joins TRBV3-1 to TRBJ2-2; D not certain. From germline, CDR1 is LGHDT and CDR2 YNNKEL (reference sequence). Trimming took off 3 bases at V and 5 bases at J, with 13 bases between the two ends. The CDR3 totals 15 residues. The CDR3 loop is CASSHPSRSTGELFF. CDR3 in DNA: TGTGCCAGCAGCCACCCCAGTAGGTCGACCGGGGAGCTGTTTTTT.

This clonotype was seen repeatedly, ten times or more. The chain combines TRBV6-5 with TRBJ1-2; 7 positions agree with TRBD1. The CDR3 is made up of 13 amino acids. V lost 5 bases and J lost 3; bases outside the gene matches: 3. In germline, CDR1 is MNHEY, CDR2 SVGAGI. CDR3 nucleotides: TGTGCCAGCAGTCAACAGGGGCACTATGGCTACACCTTC. Its protein product is CASSQQGHYGYTF.

This clonotype was recorded many times. V is TRBV5-6 and J is TRBJ2-4; tentatively, D is TRBD1 or TRBD2 (6 bases each). V gave up 1 base and J gave up 6 bases, with 14 bases separating them. The CDR3 is made up of 15 amino acids. The germline CDR1 and CDR2 sequences are SGHDT and YYEEEE. In nucleotides, the CDR3 is TGTGCCAGCAGCTTGACAGGGACTGTGGGAAACATTCAGTACTTC. Translated, it gives CASSLTGTVGNIQYF.

This rearrangement joins TRBV10-2 to TRBJ2-1, with TRBD2 matching over 13 bases. Germline CDR1 WSHSY, CDR2 SAAADI. J gave up 2 bases and V 10 bases, and 11 bases lay outside the gene matches. The CDR3 has 17 residues. Here the CDR3 DNA reads TGCGCCACCGGGACTAGCGGGGCCCCAGGAACCTACAATGAGCAGTTCTTC. Translated: CATGTSGAPGTYNEQFF.